The 2 T cell receptor beta chains listed next were all sequenced from one sample in a study of Graves' ophthalmopathy and Graves' hyperthyroidism. RNA transcripts provided the template for amplifying TCR beta CDR3 regions. HTBI-primed RT-PCR formed the first round, and a multiplex PCR formed the second. One entry per CDR3 protein, called by TCRdb with MiXCR from the multiplex PCR reads. Of approximately 210,000 distinct CDR3 sequences in the sample, under 30% were seen once. The sequencing sample was made of peripheral blood. The receptors were sampled from a man in his fifties or sixties with Graves' ophthalmopathy.

The sample holds many counts of this clonotype. The chain uses TRBV6-5 and TRBJ2-7; D is undetermined. Trimming removed 7 bases at V and 2 bases at J, with 12 bases between. Looked up from germline, CDR1 is MNHEY and CDR2 is SVGAGI. The CDR3 runs 13 residues. This CDR3 is CASTKGTTYEQYF. In nucleotides, the CDR3 is TGTGCCAGCACCAAGGGCACCACCTACGAGCAGTACTTC.

This clonotype was picked up many times. The CDR3 is CASSYSSKQPQHF. CDR3 bases: TGTGCCAGCAGTTACTCGAGTAAACAGCCCCAGCATTTT. The chain uses TRBV6-5 and TRBJ1-5, with unresolved D. The V end was cut by 0 bases, the J end by 7 bases, with 7 bases between. This CDR3 is built from 13 residues. Germline-derived CDR1 and CDR2 are MNHEY and SVGAGI.